This T cell receptor (beta chain) was recorded in a study of blood T cell repertoires in COVID-19. Recruitment covered about 25 US areas and drew participants whose ages spanned roughly 18 to 100 years. Assay used: immunoSEQ multiplex PCR; TCRdb lists only in-frame clones, some missing. The data hold about 230,000 clones, with roughly nine tenths observed a single time. CDR1 and CDR2 (germline): SGHDT, YYEEEE. The V segment lost 2 bases and the J segment 17 bases; nucleotides outside the gene matches: 10. The CDR3 spans 14 residues. V gene TRBV5-6 combines with J gene TRBJ1-6; 10 bases map to TRBD1. Material for sequencing was PBMCs or T cells enriched from blood (not recorded which). This TCR was recovered from a woman in her forties or fifties in a cohort exposed to, infected with or recovered from COVID-19 (not recorded which). In DNA, the CDR3 is TGTGCCAGCAGCTTTAGACAGGGGGCAATCTCAGTCCACTTT. As protein: CASSFRQGAISVHF.